This T cell receptor (beta chain) was documented in a study of blood T cell repertoires in COVID-19. Whole-study context: From T cells, B-cell-depleted T cells, or PBMCs came the material, which was cDNA or gDNA.

Authors' data handling: Counts of nucleated cells, estimated from reference gene primer amplification, were obtained. TCRdb's table, derived via immunoSEQ multiplex PCR, lists solely in-frame clones and lacks some. V and J calls and clone size are those listed in that table; D and trimming were worked out from the DNA. The table lists roughly 150,000 clones, 82% of them singletons. CDR1 SNHLY and CDR2 FYNNEI come from the germline V gene. This CDR3 spans 13 amino acids. Trimming removed 8 bases at V and 3 bases at J, with 13 bases between. This sequence joins TRBV2 and TRBJ1-2; D gene uncertain. Material: peripheral blood. This sequence originates from a woman of 80 years or more with active or convalescent COVID-19. The CDR3 sequence is CASSLRRDYGYTF. CDR3 nucleotide sequence: TGTGCCAGCTCCTTGAGGCGCGACTATGGCTACACCTTC.